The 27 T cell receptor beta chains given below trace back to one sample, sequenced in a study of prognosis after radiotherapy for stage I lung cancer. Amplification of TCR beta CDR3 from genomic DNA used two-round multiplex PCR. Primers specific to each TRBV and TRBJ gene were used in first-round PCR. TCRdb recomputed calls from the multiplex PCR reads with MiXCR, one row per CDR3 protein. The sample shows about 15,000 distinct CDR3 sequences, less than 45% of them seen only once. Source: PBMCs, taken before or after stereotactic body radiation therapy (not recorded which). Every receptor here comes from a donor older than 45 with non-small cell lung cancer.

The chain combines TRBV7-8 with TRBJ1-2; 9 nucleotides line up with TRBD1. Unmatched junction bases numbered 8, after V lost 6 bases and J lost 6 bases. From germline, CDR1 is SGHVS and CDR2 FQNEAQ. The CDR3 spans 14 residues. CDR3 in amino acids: CASSPQGARDGYTF. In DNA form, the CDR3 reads TGTGCCAGCAGTCCACAGGGGGCGAGGGATGGCTACACCTTC.

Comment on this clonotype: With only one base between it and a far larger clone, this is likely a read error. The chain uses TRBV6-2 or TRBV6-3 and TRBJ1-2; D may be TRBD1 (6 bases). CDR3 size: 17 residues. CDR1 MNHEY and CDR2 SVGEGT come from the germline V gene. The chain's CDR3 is CASSEAGASGAKYGYTF. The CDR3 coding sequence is TGTGCCAGCAGTGAAGCAGGGGCAAGCGGGGCTAAATATGGCTACACCTTC.

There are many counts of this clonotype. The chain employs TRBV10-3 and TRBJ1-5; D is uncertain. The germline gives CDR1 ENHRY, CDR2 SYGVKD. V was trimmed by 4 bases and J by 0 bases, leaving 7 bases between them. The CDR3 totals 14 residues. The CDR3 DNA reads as TGTGCCATCAGTGCGGGTTATAGCAATCAGCCCCAGCATTTT. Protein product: CAISAGYSNQPQHF.

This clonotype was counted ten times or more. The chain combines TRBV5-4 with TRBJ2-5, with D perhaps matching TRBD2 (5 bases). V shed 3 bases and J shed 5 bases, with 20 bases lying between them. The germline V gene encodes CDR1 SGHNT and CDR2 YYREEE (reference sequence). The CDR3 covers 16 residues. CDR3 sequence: CASSSPEAANGETQYF. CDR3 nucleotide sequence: TGTGCCAGCAGCTCCCCAGAAGCGGCAAATGGGGAGACCCAGTACTTC.

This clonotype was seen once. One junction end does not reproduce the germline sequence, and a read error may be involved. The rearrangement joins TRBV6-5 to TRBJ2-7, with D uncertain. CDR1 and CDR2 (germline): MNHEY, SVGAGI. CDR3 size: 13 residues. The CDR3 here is CANSSSAGYEHYF. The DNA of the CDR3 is TGTGCCAACAGTTCATCGGCAGGCTACGAGCATTACTTC.

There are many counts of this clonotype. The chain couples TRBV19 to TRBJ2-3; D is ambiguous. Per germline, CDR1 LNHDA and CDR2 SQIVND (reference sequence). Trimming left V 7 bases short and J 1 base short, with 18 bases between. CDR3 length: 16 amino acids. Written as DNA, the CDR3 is TGTGCCAGTAACCCCACGGCCGTAGGAGGCACAGATACGCAGTATTTT. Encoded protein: CASNPTAVGGTDTQYF.

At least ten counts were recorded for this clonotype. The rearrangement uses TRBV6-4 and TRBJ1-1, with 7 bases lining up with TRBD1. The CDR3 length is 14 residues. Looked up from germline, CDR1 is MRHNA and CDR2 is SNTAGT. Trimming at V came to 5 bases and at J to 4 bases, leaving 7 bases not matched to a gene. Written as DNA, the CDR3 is TGTGCCAGCAGTCAACAGGGGTTGGGCACTGAAGCTTTCTTT. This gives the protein CASSQQGLGTEAFF.

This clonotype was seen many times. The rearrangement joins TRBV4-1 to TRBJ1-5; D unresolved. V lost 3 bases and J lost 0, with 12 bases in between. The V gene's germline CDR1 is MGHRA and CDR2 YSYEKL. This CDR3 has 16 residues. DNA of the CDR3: TGCGCCAGCAGCCAGGAAAGGCCCTATAGCAATCAGCCCCAGCATTTT. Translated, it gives CASSQERPYSNQPQHF.

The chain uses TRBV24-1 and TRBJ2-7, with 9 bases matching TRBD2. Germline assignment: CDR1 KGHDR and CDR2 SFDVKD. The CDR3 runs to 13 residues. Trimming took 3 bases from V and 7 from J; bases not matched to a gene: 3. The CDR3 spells CATSDLAGREQYF. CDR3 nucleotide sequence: TGTGCCACCAGTGATCTAGCGGGGCGGGAGCAGTACTTC.

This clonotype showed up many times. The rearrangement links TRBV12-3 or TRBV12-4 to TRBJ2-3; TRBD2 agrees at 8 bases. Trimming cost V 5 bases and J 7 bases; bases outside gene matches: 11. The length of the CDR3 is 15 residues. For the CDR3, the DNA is TGTGCCAGCAGTCGTAGCGGGGAACTAGTGAATACGCAGTATTTT. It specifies CASSRSGELVNTQYF.

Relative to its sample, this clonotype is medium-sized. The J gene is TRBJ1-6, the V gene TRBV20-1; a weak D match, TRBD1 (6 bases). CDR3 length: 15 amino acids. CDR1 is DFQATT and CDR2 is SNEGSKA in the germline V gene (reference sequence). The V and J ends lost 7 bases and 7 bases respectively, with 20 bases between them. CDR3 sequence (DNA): TGCAGTGTTATTACAGGGTCTCCAGGGAATTCACCCCTCCACTTT. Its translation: CSVITGSPGNSPLHF.

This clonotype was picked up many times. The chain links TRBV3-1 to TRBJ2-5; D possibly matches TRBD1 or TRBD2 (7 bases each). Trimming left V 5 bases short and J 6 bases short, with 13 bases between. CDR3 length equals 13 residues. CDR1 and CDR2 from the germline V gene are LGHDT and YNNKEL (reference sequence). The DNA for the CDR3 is TGTGCCAGCAGCTCGCAGGGGGGGCAGACCCAGTACTTC. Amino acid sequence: CASSSQGGQTQYF.

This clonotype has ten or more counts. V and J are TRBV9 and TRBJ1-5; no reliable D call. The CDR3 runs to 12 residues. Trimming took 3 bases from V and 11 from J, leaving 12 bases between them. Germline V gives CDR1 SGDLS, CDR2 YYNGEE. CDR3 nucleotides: TGTGCCAGCAGCGGCGATGACGAGACCCAGCATTTT. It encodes CASSGDDETQHF.

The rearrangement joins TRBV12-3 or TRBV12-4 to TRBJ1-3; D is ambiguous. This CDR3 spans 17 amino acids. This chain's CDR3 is CESSLERSRFSGNTIYF. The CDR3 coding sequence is TGTGAAAGCAGTTTAGAAAGATCGAGGTTCTCTGGAAACACCATATATTTT.

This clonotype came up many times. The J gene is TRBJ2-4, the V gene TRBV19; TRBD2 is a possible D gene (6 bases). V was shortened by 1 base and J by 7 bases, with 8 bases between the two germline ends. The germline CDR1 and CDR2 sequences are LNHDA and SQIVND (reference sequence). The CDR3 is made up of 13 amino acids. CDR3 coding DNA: TGTGCCAGTAGTATAGGCGGGGTCAACATTCAGTACTTC. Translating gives CASSIGGVNIQYF.

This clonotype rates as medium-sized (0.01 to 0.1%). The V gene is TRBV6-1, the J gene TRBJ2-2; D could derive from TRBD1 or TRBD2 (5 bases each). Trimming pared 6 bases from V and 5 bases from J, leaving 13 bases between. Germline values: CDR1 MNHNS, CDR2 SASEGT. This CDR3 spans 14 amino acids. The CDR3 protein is CASRTAELTGELFF. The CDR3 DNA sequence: TGTGCCAGCAGGACAGCGGAACTTACCGGGGAGCTGTTTTTT.

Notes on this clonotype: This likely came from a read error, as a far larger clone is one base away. The CDR3 reads CASSYQRGVQNEQFF. The CDR3 DNA reads TGTGCCAGCAGTTACCAGCGGGGGGTCCAAAATGAGCAGTTCTTC. The chain is built from TRBV6-5 and TRBJ2-5, with 9 bases identical to TRBD2. The assigned J gene may be wrong: the sequence end matches TRBJ2-1 better. The CDR3 totals 15 residues. Germline V lookup: CDR1 MNHEY, CDR2 SVGAGI.

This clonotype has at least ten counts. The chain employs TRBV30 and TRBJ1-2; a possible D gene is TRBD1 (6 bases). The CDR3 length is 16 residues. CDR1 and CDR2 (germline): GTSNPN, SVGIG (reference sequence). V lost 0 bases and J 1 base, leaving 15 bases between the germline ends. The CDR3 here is CAWSVSGTPHNYGYTF. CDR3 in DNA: TGTGCCTGGAGTGTAAGTGGGACACCTCATAACTATGGCTACACCTTC.

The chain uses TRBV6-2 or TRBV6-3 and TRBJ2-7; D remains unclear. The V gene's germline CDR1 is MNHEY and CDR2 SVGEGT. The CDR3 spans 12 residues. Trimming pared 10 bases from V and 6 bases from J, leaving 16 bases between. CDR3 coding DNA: TGTGCCAACAGACCCGGGCCCCCCGAGCAGTACTTC. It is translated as CANRPGPPEQYF.

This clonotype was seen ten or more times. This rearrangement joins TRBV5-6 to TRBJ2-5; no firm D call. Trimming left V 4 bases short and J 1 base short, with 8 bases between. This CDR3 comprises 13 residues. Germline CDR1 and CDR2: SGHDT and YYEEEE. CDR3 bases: TGTGCCAGCAGCCCGCGATCCCAAGAGACCCAGTACTTC. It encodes CASSPRSQETQYF.

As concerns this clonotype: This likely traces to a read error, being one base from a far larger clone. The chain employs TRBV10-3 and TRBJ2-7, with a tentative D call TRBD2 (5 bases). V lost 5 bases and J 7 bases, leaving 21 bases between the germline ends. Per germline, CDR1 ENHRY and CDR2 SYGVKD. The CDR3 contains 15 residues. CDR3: CAISYSSSGTLEQYF. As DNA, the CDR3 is TGTGCCATCAGTTATTCGTCGAGCGGAACCTTGGAGCAGTACTTC.

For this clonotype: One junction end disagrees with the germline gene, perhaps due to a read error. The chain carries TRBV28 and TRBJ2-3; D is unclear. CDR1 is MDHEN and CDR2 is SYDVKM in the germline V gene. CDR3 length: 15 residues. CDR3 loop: CASSLPPLSTDTQYF. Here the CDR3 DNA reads TGTGCCAGCAGTTTGCCCCCCTTAAGCACAGATACTCAGTACTTT. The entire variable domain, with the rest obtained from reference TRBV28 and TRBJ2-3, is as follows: DVKVTQSSRYLVKRTGEKVFLECVQDMDHENMFWYRQDPGLGLRLIYFSYDVKMKEKGDIPEGYSVSREKKERFSLILESASTNQTSMYLCASSLPPLSTDTQYFGPGTRLTVL.

Here the CDR3 reads CASSIGQGNTEAFF. The DNA for the CDR3 is TGTGCCAGTAGTATAGGCCAAGGGAACACTGAAGCTTTCTTT. The chain is built from TRBV19 and TRBJ1-1, with unresolved D. CDR3 length: 14 residues. With 1 base removed from V and 1 base from J, the gap between germline ends came to 7 bases. CDR1 and CDR2 from the germline V gene are LNHDA and SQIVND (reference sequence).

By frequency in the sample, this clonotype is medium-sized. The DNA for the CDR3 is TGTGCCAGCATTGGGTTCACAGATACGCAGTATTTT. This encodes CASIGFTDTQYF. The chain recombines TRBV6-2 or TRBV6-3 with TRBJ2-3; D unclear. Germline V gene lookup returns CDR1 MNHEY and CDR2 SVGEGT. V was shortened by 7 bases and J by 2 bases, with 7 bases between the two germline ends. The CDR3 runs to 12 residues.

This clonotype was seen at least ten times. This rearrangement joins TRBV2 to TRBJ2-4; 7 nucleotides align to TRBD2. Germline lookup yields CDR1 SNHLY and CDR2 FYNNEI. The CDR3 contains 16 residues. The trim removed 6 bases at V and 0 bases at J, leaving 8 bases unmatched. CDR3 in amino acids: CASSPERDLAKNIQYF. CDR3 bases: TGTGCCAGCAGCCCTGAGCGGGACCTAGCCAAAAACATTCAGTACTTC.

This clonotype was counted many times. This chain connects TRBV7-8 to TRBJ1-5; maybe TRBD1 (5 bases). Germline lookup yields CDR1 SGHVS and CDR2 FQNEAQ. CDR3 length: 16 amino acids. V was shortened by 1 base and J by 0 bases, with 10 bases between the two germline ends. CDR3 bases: TGTGCCAGCAGCTTAGGTCAGGGCCATAGCAATCAGCCCCAGCATTTT. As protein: CASSLGQGHSNQPQHF.

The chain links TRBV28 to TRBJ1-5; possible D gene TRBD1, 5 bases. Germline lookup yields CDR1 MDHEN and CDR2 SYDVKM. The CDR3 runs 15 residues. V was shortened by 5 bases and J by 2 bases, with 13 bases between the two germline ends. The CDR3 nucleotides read TGTGCCAGCAGTCGCGGGGAAGGGGGCAATCAGCCCCAGCATTTT. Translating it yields CASSRGEGGNQPQHF.